A selection of T cell receptor beta chains follows, all from one sample in a study of T cells in Graves' hyperthyroidism and ophthalmopathy. TCRdb re-called the multiplex PCR reads through MiXCR, storing one row per CDR3 protein. This table holds about 640,000 distinct CDR3 sequences, less than 25% found once. The specimen sequenced was blood. The receptors stem from a man aged 30 to 45 with Graves' ophthalmopathy. Both conserved end residues are part of each CDR3. Each record gives: J gene, D gene, clone size, CDR3 length, V gene, CDR3 DNA, CDR3 protein. A D gene is named only where the DNA matches it firmly. Not every row has a clone size; where given, it reads once, few, many or a size class.

J gene: TRBJ1-5; D gene: -; clone size: -; CDR3 length: 14; V gene: TRBV28; CDR3 DNA: TGTGCCAGCAGTTTAACCCACAGCAATCAGCCCCAGCATTTT; CDR3 protein: CASSLTHSNQPQHF
J gene: TRBJ1-1; D gene: -; clone size: -; CDR3 length: 17; V gene: TRBV19; CDR3 DNA: TGTGCCAGTAGTATCGATCCGGGATTTCAGGGGAACACTGAAGCTTTCTTT; CDR3 protein: CASSIDPGFQGNTEAFF
J gene: TRBJ1-3; D gene: -; clone size: -; CDR3 length: 14; V gene: TRBV28; CDR3 DNA: TGTGCCAGCGTCGCGGCGGAGGCCGGAAACACCATATATTTT; CDR3 protein: CASVAAEAGNTIYF
J gene: TRBJ2-7; D gene: -; clone size: -; CDR3 length: 17; V gene: TRBV2; CDR3 DNA: TGTGCCAGCAGCCCGACTGGCGATCGTTCAGGATCCTACGAGCAGTACTTC; CDR3 protein: CASSPTGDRSGSYEQYF
J gene: TRBJ2-5; D gene: TRBD1; clone size: few; CDR3 length: 13; V gene: TRBV20-1; CDR3 DNA: TGCAGTGCTAACCCGGGACAGGGAATTTTTCAGTACTTC; CDR3 protein: CSANPGQGIFQYF
J gene: TRBJ1-1; D gene: -; clone size: few; CDR3 length: 14; V gene: TRBV6-1; CDR3 DNA: TGTGCCAGCAGTGAAGCTGGGGAGGGCGGGGAAGCTTTCTTT; CDR3 protein: CASSEAGEGGEAFF
J gene: TRBJ1-4; D gene: -; clone size: -; CDR3 length: 14; V gene: TRBV20-1; CDR3 DNA: TGCAGTGCTAGAGTGGGGCAAGAGCGGGAAAAACTGTTTTTT; CDR3 protein: CSARVGQEREKLFF
J gene: TRBJ1-2; D gene: -; clone size: many; CDR3 length: 15; V gene: TRBV11-2; CDR3 DNA: TGTGCCAGCAGCTTAGGAGGAGAAAACGTCTATGGCTACACCTTC; CDR3 protein: CASSLGGENVYGYTF
J gene: TRBJ2-1; D gene: TRBD2; clone size: -; CDR3 length: 16; V gene: TRBV27; CDR3 DNA: TGTGCCAGCAGTTTATACGGGAGGGACTCCTACAATGAGCAGTTCTTC; CDR3 protein: CASSLYGRDSYNEQFF
J gene: TRBJ2-7; D gene: TRBD2; clone size: many; CDR3 length: 14; V gene: TRBV2; CDR3 DNA: TGTGCCAGCAAAGGACTAGCGGCCTCCTACGAGCAGTACTTC; CDR3 protein: CASKGLAASYEQYF
J gene: TRBJ1-2; D gene: TRBD1; clone size: -; CDR3 length: 17; V gene: TRBV11-2; CDR3 DNA: TGTGCCAGCAGCACCAACCAGACAGGGCTTACCAACTATGGCTACACCTTC; CDR3 protein: CASSTNQTGLTNYGYTF
J gene: TRBJ2-3; D gene: -; clone size: -; CDR3 length: 12; V gene: TRBV5-1; CDR3 DNA: TGCGCCAGCAGACTCAGCACAGATACGCAGTATTTT; CDR3 protein: CASRLSTDTQYF
J gene: TRBJ2-1; D gene: TRBD2; clone size: many; CDR3 length: 17; V gene: TRBV6-1; CDR3 DNA: TGTGCCAGCAGTTACGCGGGACTAGCGGGGCCTCACAATGAGCAGTTCTTC; CDR3 protein: CASSYAGLAGPHNEQFF
J gene: TRBJ1-2; D gene: TRBD1; clone size: many; CDR3 length: 14; V gene: TRBV28; CDR3 DNA: TGTGCCAGCAGTTTAGGAGACAGGGCCTATGGCTACACCTTC; CDR3 protein: CASSLGDRAYGYTF
J gene: TRBJ1-1; D gene: -; clone size: many; CDR3 length: 12; V gene: TRBV7-2; CDR3 DNA: TGTGCCAGCAGCTTAGTGGGCGGCGGAGCTTTCTTT; CDR3 protein: CASSLVGGGAFF
J gene: TRBJ1-1; D gene: -; clone size: many; CDR3 length: 14; V gene: TRBV6-1; CDR3 DNA: TGTGCCAGCAGTCTCTCCCCAGGGACCACTGAAGCTTTCTTT; CDR3 protein: CASSLSPGTTEAFF
J gene: TRBJ2-7; D gene: -; clone size: many; CDR3 length: 12; V gene: TRBV3-1; CDR3 DNA: TGTGCCAGCAGCCGAGGACTTGCCGAGCAGTACTTC; CDR3 protein: CASSRGLAEQYF
J gene: TRBJ1-1; D gene: -; clone size: few; CDR3 length: 15; V gene: TRBV9; CDR3 DNA: TGTGCCAGCAAAACAGGAACAGGTCCGAACACTGAAGCTTTCTTT; CDR3 protein: CASKTGTGPNTEAFF
J gene: TRBJ1-5; D gene: TRBD1; clone size: -; CDR3 length: 17; V gene: TRBV27; CDR3 DNA: TGTGCCAGCAGTGCCTCCGGGACAGGGGGCTCTCGTCAGCCCCAGCATTTT; CDR3 protein: CASSASGTGGSRQPQHF
J gene: TRBJ2-7; D gene: -; clone size: -; CDR3 length: 18; V gene: TRBV4-1; CDR3 DNA: TGCGCCAGCAGCCAAAATTACGGCACCAGGGCCCGATCCTACGAGCAGTACTTC; CDR3 protein: CASSQNYGTRARSYEQYF
J gene: TRBJ1-2; D gene: TRBD1; clone size: few; CDR3 length: 14; V gene: TRBV12-3/TRBV12-4; CDR3 DNA: TGTGCCAGCAGTAAATTGACAGGGGGCGAAGGCTACACCTTC; CDR3 protein: CASSKLTGGEGYTF
J gene: TRBJ2-1; D gene: -; clone size: few; CDR3 length: 15; V gene: TRBV7-9; CDR3 DNA: TGTGCCAGCAGCCCCCTGGTCGGGGTTTCCAATGAGCAGTTCTTC; CDR3 protein: CASSPLVGVSNEQFF
J gene: TRBJ2-1; D gene: -; clone size: -; CDR3 length: 12; V gene: TRBV2; CDR3 DNA: TGTGCCAGCAGAGGAGACTACAATGAGCAGTTCTTC; CDR3 protein: CASRGDYNEQFF
J gene: TRBJ1-5; D gene: -; clone size: -; CDR3 length: 14; V gene: TRBV19; CDR3 DNA: TGTGCCAGTCGGACAGTTTATAGCAATCAGCCCCAGCATTTT; CDR3 protein: CASRTVYSNQPQHF
J gene: TRBJ1-2; D gene: TRBD1; clone size: -; CDR3 length: 18; V gene: TRBV10-1; CDR3 DNA: TGCGCCAGCAGTTATATTTATCCGGGACAGGGGAGTAACTATGGCTACACCTTC; CDR3 protein: CASSYIYPGQGSNYGYTF
J gene: TRBJ1-5; D gene: -; clone size: many; CDR3 length: 14; V gene: TRBV7-2; CDR3 DNA: TGTGCCAGCAGCCTCAACAGGGGCAATCAGCCCCAGCATTTT; CDR3 protein: CASSLNRGNQPQHF
J gene: TRBJ2-3; D gene: -; clone size: -; CDR3 length: 12; V gene: TRBV27; CDR3 DNA: TGTGCCAGCGGCCCCTTGGAAAGAACGCAGTATTTT; CDR3 protein: CASGPLERTQYF
J gene: TRBJ2-3; D gene: -; clone size: many; CDR3 length: 15; V gene: TRBV5-1; CDR3 DNA: TGCGCCAGCAGACCGACTAACCTAGTGACAGATACGCAGTATTTT; CDR3 protein: CASRPTNLVTDTQYF
J gene: TRBJ1-1; D gene: -; clone size: many; CDR3 length: 15; V gene: TRBV12-3/TRBV12-4; CDR3 DNA: TGTGCCAGCAGTTTAGAAGCAGGGGCTGGGACTGAAGCTTTCTTT; CDR3 protein: CASSLEAGAGTEAFF
J gene: TRBJ2-3; D gene: -; clone size: few; CDR3 length: 15; V gene: TRBV29-1; CDR3 DNA: TGCAGCGTTGAAGTCCTACCTTCTAGCACAGATACGCAGTATTTT; CDR3 protein: CSVEVLPSSTDTQYF
J gene: TRBJ1-2; D gene: TRBD1; clone size: few; CDR3 length: 15; V gene: TRBV28; CDR3 DNA: TGTGCCAGCAGTTTACCAAACACACAGGGGAGGGGCTACACCTTC; CDR3 protein: CASSLPNTQGRGYTF
J gene: TRBJ2-1; D gene: TRBD2; clone size: few; CDR3 length: 15; V gene: TRBV7-2; CDR3 DNA: TGTGCCAGCATCGAGACTAGCGGACCCTACAATGAGCAGTTCTTC; CDR3 protein: CASIETSGPYNEQFF
J gene: TRBJ1-3; D gene: TRBD1; clone size: -; CDR3 length: 15; V gene: TRBV5-1; CDR3 DNA: TGCGCCAGCAGGGACGGGACAGCCTCTGGAAACACCATATATTTT; CDR3 protein: CASRDGTASGNTIYF
J gene: TRBJ1-4; D gene: TRBD1; clone size: -; CDR3 length: 13; V gene: TRBV30; CDR3 DNA: TGTGCCTGGAGTGTACAGGGGGTCGAAAAACTGTTTTTT; CDR3 protein: CAWSVQGVEKLFF
J gene: TRBJ2-7; D gene: TRBD1; clone size: -; CDR3 length: 14; V gene: TRBV5-1; CDR3 DNA: TGCGCCAGCAGCTACGCCGGGACAGAGTACGAGCAGTACTTC; CDR3 protein: CASSYAGTEYEQYF